This TCR beta chain comes out of a study of a mutant IDH1 vaccine in newly diagnosed glioma (dated by TCRdb to about 2021). For the wider study: Eight vaccinations were administered to patients in weeks 1, 3, 5, 7, 11, 15, 19 and 23, corresponding to visits V03 through V10. Vaccination began 4-6 weeks after radiotherapy alone, or alongside temozolomide cycles in the chemotherapy-containing groups. Prior to enrollment, standard therapy consisting of radiotherapy alone, temozolomide alone, or radiochemotherapy with temozolomide had been administered to patients, with the combination being received by most patients. Six visits were used for peripheral blood collection: V03 (baseline), V05, V07, V10, V12 and V13. Of the approximately 35 treated patients, 62.5% were male and about 38% were female, and the mean age was approximately 41 years. For exploratory analyses, about two dozen treated patients had longitudinal TCRB deep sequencing done wherever samples were available. What the work shows at the level of the full study, not this receptor alone: Immune responses induced by the vaccine were seen in roughly 95% of patients across multiple MHC alleles. PBMC samples for TCRB deep sequencing were selected based on availability. The authors stated that sample limitations prevented analyses of patient blood samples from being reproduced. Changes in the top peripheral T cell clonotypes picked up by TCRB sequencing did not appear to be linked to pseudoprogression.

To note about this clone: There is no known antigen for this receptor. No much larger clonotype is one base removed from it; base qualities were not supplied.

Library prep was done by the immunoSEQ multiplex PCR assay. Rearranged TCR beta chain sequences were amplified using the hsTCRB Kit according to the manufacturer's protocol. Sequencing of TCRB libraries was carried out on an Illumina MiSeq. On the study's bioinformatics: Demultiplexing, trimming and gene mapping were performed with the kit vendor's proprietary platform. The source is immuneACCESS, and TCRdb retained only in-frame sequences with V and J called. Part of the clones is not carried over; for the studies checked, unresolved V genes explain less than half of this, and the remainder is unexplained. That table supplies the V and J calls and clone size; D and trimming were determined from the DNA. The sample table shows tens of thousands of clones, and roughly 84% are seen once. Of the sample, 13% is held by the ten largest clones. CDR1 and CDR2 (SNHLY, FYNNEI) derive from the germline V gene. V loses 6 bases of germline sequence and J loses 3 bases, and the interval between the two ends is 14 bases. Measured from the cysteine to the phenylalanine, the CDR3 is 14 residues long. Just the 42-base CDR3 DNA is kept, in frame starting at base 1.

This sample's time point label indicates: week 23, last vaccination. A 20-mer mutant IDH1 peptide at 300 micrograms in Montanide made up each vaccine dose, which was injected subcutaneously together with topical imiquimod. All donors had newly diagnosed IDH1-mutant astrocytomas of WHO grade 3 or 4 that showed loss of nuclear ATRX. The samples were drawn from NOA16, a multicentre, single-arm, open-label phase I trial in Germany that tested a mutant IDH1 peptide vaccine in humans for the first time. Genomic DNA for TCRB sequencing was extracted from EDTA blood using the DNeasy Blood and Tissue Kit. This specimen consisted of PBMCs, obtained from a glioma patient whose treatment included an IDH1 peptide vaccine. The chain couples TRBV2 to TRBJ1-1; the D gene is possibly TRBD1, with 5 bases matching. The receptor's source is a young man with glioma. For the CDR3, the sequence is CASRVSGDHTEAFF. The DNA sequence is given as TGTGCCAGCAGAGTCAGCGGGGACCACACTGAAGCTTTCTTT.